Below, one T cell receptor (beta chain) is given with its context. Its target is not known. J gave up 5 bases and V 10 bases, and 5 bases lay outside the gene matches. The CDR3 extends over 14 amino acids. Looked up from germline, CDR1 is ENHRY and CDR2 is SYGVKD. These data belong to a study of beta chain features in type 1 diabetes. Whole-study findings and limits: Reads derived from cDNA could over-represent cells showing high TCR expression. Type 1 diabetes patients had TCRB CDR3s that were shorter (moderately but significantly so) in all four CD4+ subsets.

Investigators reverse transcribed all isolated RNA, so they sequenced expressed TCRB transcripts. Repertoires were generated with immunoSEQ multiplex PCR, while TCRdb's copy carries only in-frame clones and drops some. Of about 930,000 clones listed, 15% to 20% are singletons. The material sequenced was naive CD4+ T cells from blood. This clonotype was sampled from a woman aged 18-29 years in good health. V usage is TRBV10-3 and J usage is TRBJ2-1; 13 bases map to TRBD2. The CDR3 bases are TGTGCCACCGGGGGACTAGCGGGAAACAATGAGCAGTTCTTC. Protein product: CATGGLAGNNEQFF.